A single sample is the source of the 2 T cell receptor beta chains below, sequenced in a study of T-cell reconstitution after alpha-beta-depleted transplantation in children. Unique molecular identifiers were used in preparing the TCRbeta library. TCRdb recomputed calls from the PCR reads with MiXCR, one row per CDR3 protein. This table holds over 70,000 distinct CDR3 sequences, about 12% found once. The specimen was PBMCs from the stem cell graft donor, collected from the stem cell graft. Every receptor here comes from a human donor who donated a stem cell graft to a child with inherited bone marrow failure.

The chain employs TRBV10-2 and TRBJ1-2; perhaps TRBD1 as D (5 bases). Trimming removed 2 bases at V and 8 bases at J, with 12 bases between. Germline CDR1 and CDR2: WSHSY and SAAADI. This CDR3 spans 13 amino acids. The CDR3, as DNA: TGCGCCAGCAGTGAGGGGGCATTGGGAGGCTACACCTTC. Its translation: CASSEGALGGYTF.

The chain couples TRBV19 to TRBJ2-7; D possibly matches TRBD1 or TRBD2 (5 bases each). The CDR3 sequence is 15 residues long. V gave up 3 bases and J gave up 2 bases, with 14 bases separating them. Germline V gene lookup returns CDR1 LNHDA and CDR2 SQIVND (reference sequence). The CDR3 protein is CASSIGAGQTYEQYF. The DNA for the CDR3 is TGTGCCAGTAGTATCGGGGCAGGTCAAACCTACGAGCAGTACTTC.